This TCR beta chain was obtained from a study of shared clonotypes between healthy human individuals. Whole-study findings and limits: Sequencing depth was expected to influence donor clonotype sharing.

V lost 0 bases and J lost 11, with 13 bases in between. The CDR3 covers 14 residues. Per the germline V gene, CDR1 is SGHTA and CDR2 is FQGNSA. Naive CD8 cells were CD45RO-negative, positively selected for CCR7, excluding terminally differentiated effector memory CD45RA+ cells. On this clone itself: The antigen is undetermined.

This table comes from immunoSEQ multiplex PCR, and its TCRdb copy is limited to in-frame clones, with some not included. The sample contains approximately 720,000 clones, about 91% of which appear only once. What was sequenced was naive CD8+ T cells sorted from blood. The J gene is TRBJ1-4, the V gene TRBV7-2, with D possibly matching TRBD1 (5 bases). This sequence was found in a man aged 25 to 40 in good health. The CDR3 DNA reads TGTGCCAGCAGCTTAGCGCAGGGTTGGCGGAAACTGTTTTTT. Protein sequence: CASSLAQGWRKLFF.